This TCR beta chain was recorded in a study of T cell responses to AZD1222 COVID-19 vaccine (dated by TCRdb to about 2021). A note on the overall study: A total of 230 or so trial participants underwent TCR sequencing, of whom some 210 received two doses of AZD1222 and about 25 received two doses of the MenACWY control vaccine. Trial participants were enrolled by age into subgroups of 18-55, 56-69 and 70-plus years, and approximately 150, 30 and 60 TCR-sequenced participants, respectively, were included in these subgroups.

Study-wide findings and limitations: Epitopes outside the regions mutated in the B.1.351 and B.1.1.7 variants were reportedly recognized by nearly half of the unique spike-specific TCRs. Spike-specific TCR breadth and depth rose significantly after two AZD1222 doses compared with day 0 and with MenACWY recipients. The 56-69-year group was small, and its depth increase did not reach significance, likely because of low power. Because no samples from the day 14 peak response were available, repertoires could be characterized only after the peak T cell response. The whole spike protein was spanned by vaccine-associated CD4 TCRs, and dominant responses were seen in regions 160-218 and 743-854. Only a handful of AZD1222 recipients were SARS-CoV-2 seropositive at baseline, limiting conclusions about previously exposed vaccinees. Most participants were white British and females outnumbered males, and the authors suggested that clonal diversity may have been underestimated.

Taken with the paper, the label for time point translates to: about 28 days (+/-7) after the second vaccine dose. AZD1222 recipients given second doses at about 4 weeks or at about 12 weeks were pooled, since spike-specific TCR depth and breadth were not found to differ between the two schedules. Vaccinee samples were obtained from the UK trials COV001 and COV002, which included a single-blind randomized controlled phase 2/3 trial of AZD1222 (ChAdOx1 nCoV-19) in healthy adults. For TCRbeta chain sequencing, PBMC samples from trial participants were taken at day 0 and at day 28 after the second dose. The CDR3 regions of human TCRbeta chains were analyzed by immunosequencing. Regarding the original processing steps: TCRs in the repertoires were compared against a reference library of SARS-CoV-2-specific TCRs that had been generated with the MIRA antigen-specificity platform. Breadth was defined as the fraction of unique TCRs that were SARS-CoV-2-associated. Depth was defined as the fraction of total T cells that were SARS-CoV-2-associated. Using the MIRA data, each spike-specific TCR was mapped to the spike region that the TCR reacts to and placed in a CD4 or CD8 class. Log10-transformed breadth and depth values were compared by one-way ANOVA with Sidak's multiple comparisons tests. The table was pulled from immuneACCESS by TCRdb, which kept in-frame rearrangements only. Such tables lose some clones; where checked, under half of the loss comes from unresolved V genes, and the rest has no known cause. The V and J calls and the clone size are those of that table, but D and trimming were determined from the DNA. The sample table shows some 150,000 clones, and about nine tenths are seen once. The ten largest clones add up to 8% to 10% of the sample.

To note about this clone: What this receptor recognizes is not known. The sample holds no much larger clone one base away, and base qualities are not on file.

This receptor was identified in an adult who received the AZD1222 COVID-19 vaccine. The sequencing here drew on peripheral blood, taken 28 days after the second AZD1222 dose.

CDR3 protein: CASSLKGGETQYF. The nucleotides are TGTGCCAGCTCACTCAAGGGAGGGGAGACCCAGTACTTC. The V and J segments used are TRBV18 and TRBJ2-5; TRBD2 aligns with 7 central bases. Reading the germline V gene gives CDR1 KGHSH and CDR2 LQKENI. Trimming takes 4 bases off V and 5 bases off J; junction bases not matched to a gene: 4. The CDR3 numbers 13 residues from cysteine through phenylalanine. Kept here is only the CDR3 DNA, which spans 39 bases and is read in frame from base 1.